This entry features one T cell receptor beta chain sequence. What this receptor recognizes is not known. Base qualities are not recorded, but no much larger clone differs from it by a single base. The meaning of the sample's time point label: blood 2 weeks post-SBRT. This sample's treatment or condition label indicates: 15 Gy SBRT to primary tumor, nephrectomy 4 weeks later. To track tumor-enriched clonotypes, serial peripheral blood was sampled from radiation-treated patients at baseline and at 2 weeks and 4 weeks after SBRT. All patients had renal cell carcinoma with clear cell pathology. Genomic DNA for TCR sequencing was prepared using the QIAamp DNA Blood Mini Kit (Qiagen). The analyses included just those samples that passed every quality control check. The entry originates in a study of radiation and T cells in renal cell carcinoma (TCRdb year 2020). As for the study more broadly: Samples were obtained from a clinical trial, in which 15 Gy stereotactic body radiation therapy was delivered to primary renal cell carcinomas and nephrectomy was performed 4 weeks later. In total, approximately 51 samples, comprising approximately 26 tumors and about 27 peripheral blood samples, were subjected to TCR beta sequencing. Across all 50 or so samples, 4,000,000 or so unique CDR3 nucleotide sequences encoding 2 million to 3 million unique CDR3 amino acid sequences were identified. The study at large found these results: An increase in top tumor clonotypes in blood was observed from baseline to 2 weeks post-radiation, followed by contraction by 4 weeks, which was taken to suggest transient expansion of tumor-resident clones. Dynamics of the blood repertoire were not tracked past 4 weeks after treatment. Because no pretreatment tumor biopsies were available, whether clonotypes were present in the tumor at baseline could not be determined. The single-armed trial design could not address effects of radiation dose or scheduling on the TCR repertoire.

TCR beta libraries were generated from genomic DNA with the immunoSEQ kit, following the manufacturer's recommendations. For library preparation, a first multiplex PCR was performed with proprietary primers, followed by a second PCR in which unique barcodes were added, and bead cleanups were performed after each round. Each sample batch included a kit-provided positive control reaction and a negative control reaction. The final libraries were assessed on an Agilent 4200 TapeStation D1000 ScreenTape, pooled by volume, and quantified by qPCR. Sequencing ran on an Illumina NextSeq500 with a MidOutput 150-cycle cartridge, using 156 Read1 and 15 Index1 cycles with kit custom primers. The pooled library was loaded at 0.95 to 1 pM, with a roughly 18% PhiX control spiked in. As for the authors' bioinformatics: Vendor-processed data were analyzed in R, with a clonotype defined as all T cells sharing the same CDR3 nucleotide sequence. For clone abundance analyses, frequencies were normalized to the 10,000 most abundant clones per sample. Public T cell clones, averaging fewer than five per sample, were removed before analysis. Tumor-enriched clonotypes and baseline blood-enriched clonotypes were defined as those with an abundance difference of at least 32-fold between compartments. A beta-binomial differential abundance model was used to identify clonotypes that expanded or contracted between blood time points. Tumor-blood repertoire similarity was measured with the Baroni-Urbani and Buser coefficient, and groups were compared using two-tailed Wilcoxon tests in R. TCRdb retrieved this table from immuneACCESS and kept in-frame rearrangements only. Not all clones are present; in checked studies, unresolved V genes account for under half, and no reason is known for the remainder. The V and J calls and the clone size are those of that table, but D and trimming were determined from the DNA. The sample table records roughly 150,000 clones; roughly 87% of these occur just once. Under 15% of the sample goes to the ten largest clones.

The CDR3 contains 15 residues, cysteine and phenylalanine counted. Only the CDR3 part of the read is kept: 45 bases, read in frame from the first base. V and J are truncated by 7 bases and 1 base respectively, leaving an intervening sequence of 17 bases. According to the germline V gene, CDR1 reads SGHDT and CDR2 reads YYEEEE. In this chain, TRBV5-6 is recombined with TRBJ2-5; the D gene is perhaps TRBD2, from 5 matching bases. Source: blood, taken from a patient whose treatment included radiotherapy and nephrectomy. This TCR derives from a woman between 45 and 65 years old with renal cell carcinoma. In nucleotides, the sequence is TGTGCCAGCGTGGCGGGCCTAGCAATCCAAGAGACCCAGTACTTC. It encodes CASVAGLAIQETQYF.